These 5 T cell receptor beta chains were all obtained from the same sample, sequenced in a study of beta chain features in type 1 diabetes. The sequenced template was cDNA made from the entire isolated RNA. Some clones are missing from TCRdb's copy, which holds only in-frame ones; the method was immunoSEQ multiplex PCR. Of a few hundred thousand clones in the sample, approximately 16% were seen once. Sequencing was performed on naive CD4+ T cells from blood. These receptors were taken from a woman between 18 and 29 years old in good health.

This clone was seen a handful of times. CDR3 bases: TGTGCCAGCAGCTGGCCGGGGGGAGATACGCAGTATTTT. Its translation: CASSWPGGDTQYF. This rearrangement joins TRBV7-2 to TRBJ2-3; 7 nucleotides match TRBD2. CDR3 size: 13 residues. The germline V gene encodes CDR1 SGHTA and CDR2 FQGNSA. The ends lost 4 bases at V and 5 bases at J; junction bases unmatched: 3.

This clone has only a few counts. The V and J genes are TRBV4-1 and TRBJ1-5; 7 bases match TRBD1. V was pared by 4 bases and J by 2 bases, with 11 bases of the junction left unmatched. Germline V gene data show CDR1 as MGHRA and CDR2 as YSYEKL. The CDR3 spans 17 residues. This CDR3 reads CASSLRDRVRGNQPQHF. In DNA, the CDR3 is TGCGCCAGCAGCCTCCGGGACAGAGTCAGGGGCAATCAGCCCCAGCATTTT.

The table lists this clone with a few counts. DNA of the CDR3: TGTGCCAGCAGCCGACAGACTTTTATTAAAGAAAAACTGTTTTTT. This sequence encodes CASSRQTFIKEKLFF. This sequence joins TRBV14 and TRBJ1-4; TRBD1 might be the D (5 bases). Germline loops: CDR1 SGHDN, CDR2 FVKESK. The V and J ends lost 4 bases and 8 bases respectively, with 17 bases between them. The CDR3 runs to 15 residues.

The sample holds a few counts of this clone. The chain uses TRBV14 and TRBJ2-7, with no clear D. V lost 1 base and J 1 base, leaving 5 bases between the germline ends. This CDR3 is 13 amino acids long. Per the germline V gene, CDR1 is SGHDN and CDR2 is FVKESK. This CDR3 reads CASSQGRSYEQYF. As DNA, the CDR3 is TGTGCCAGCAGCCAAGGGAGATCCTACGAGCAGTACTTC.

This chain links TRBV7-6 with TRBJ2-5; 7 bases fit TRBD2. CDR3 length: 17 residues. The germline V gene encodes CDR1 SGHVS and CDR2 FNYEAQ. V trimming: 1 base; J trimming: 4 bases; junction bases outside the gene matches: 12. The CDR3, as DNA: TGTGCCAGCAGCTTAGTTGGCGGGAGAGTTACGGGAGAGACCCAGTACTTC. Amino acids: CASSLVGGRVTGETQYF.